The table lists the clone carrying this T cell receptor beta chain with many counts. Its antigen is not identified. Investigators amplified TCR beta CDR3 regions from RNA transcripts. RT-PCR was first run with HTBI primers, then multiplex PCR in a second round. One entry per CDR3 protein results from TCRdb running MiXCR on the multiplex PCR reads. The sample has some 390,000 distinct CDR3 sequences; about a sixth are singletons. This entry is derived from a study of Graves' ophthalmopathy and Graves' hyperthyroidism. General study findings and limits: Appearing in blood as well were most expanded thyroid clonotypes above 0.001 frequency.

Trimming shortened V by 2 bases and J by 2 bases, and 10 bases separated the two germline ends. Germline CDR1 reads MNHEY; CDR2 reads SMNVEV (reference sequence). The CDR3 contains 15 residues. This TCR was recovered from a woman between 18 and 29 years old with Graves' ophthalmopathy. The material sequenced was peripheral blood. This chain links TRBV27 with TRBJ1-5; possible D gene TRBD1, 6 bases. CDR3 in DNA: TGTGCCAGCAGTTTAGAGGGGGTTGGCAATCAGCCCCAGCATTTT. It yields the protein CASSLEGVGNQPQHF.